This TCR beta chain is from a study of brain T cells in children with intractable seizures. Study results and limitations: Clones missing pre-surgery may reflect undersampling of that blood sample.

Only cases whose brain tissue showed the highest T cell transcript signatures were sequenced. At least one anti-epileptic drug was given before surgery. In germline, CDR1 is MNHNS, CDR2 SASEGT. The V gene lost 2 bases and the J gene lost 0 bases, with 17 bases spanning the gap. The CDR3 spans 17 residues. A note on this clone: No antigen is known for it.

Assay: immunoSEQ multiplex PCR; the TCRdb copy retains only in-frame clones and omits some. Among 65,000 to 85,000 clones, about 92% were seen once, and the ten largest hold around 1.6%. Material: peripheral blood, obtained at surgery. The sequence was obtained from a boy in the first two years of life with tuberous sclerosis and intractable seizures. This chain connects TRBV6-1 to TRBJ2-7; TRBD2 is a possible D gene (6 bases). The CDR3 protein is CASSERWRATLSYEQYF. For the CDR3, the DNA is TGTGCCAGCAGTGAACGTTGGAGGGCAACCCTCTCCTACGAGCAGTACTTC.